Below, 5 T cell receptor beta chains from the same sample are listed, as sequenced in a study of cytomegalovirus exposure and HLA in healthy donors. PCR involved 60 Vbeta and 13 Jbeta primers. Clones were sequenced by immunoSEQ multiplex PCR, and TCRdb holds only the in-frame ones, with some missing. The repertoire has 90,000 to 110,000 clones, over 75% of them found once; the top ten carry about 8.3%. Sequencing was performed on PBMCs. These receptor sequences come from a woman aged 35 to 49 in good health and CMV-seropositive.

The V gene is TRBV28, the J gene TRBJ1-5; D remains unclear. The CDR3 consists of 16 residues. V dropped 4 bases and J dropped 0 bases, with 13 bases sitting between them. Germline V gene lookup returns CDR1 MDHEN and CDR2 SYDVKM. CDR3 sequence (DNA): TGTGCCAGCAGTTCCCTCGGGGTAGGTAGCAATCAGCCCCAGCATTTT. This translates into CASSSLGVGSNQPQHF. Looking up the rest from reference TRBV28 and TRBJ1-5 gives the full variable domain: DVKVTQSSRYLVKRTGEKVFLECVQDMDHENMFWYRQDPGLGLRLIYFSYDVKMKEKGDIPEGYSVSREKKERFSLILESASTNQTSMYLCASSSLGVGSNQPQHFGDGTRLSIL.

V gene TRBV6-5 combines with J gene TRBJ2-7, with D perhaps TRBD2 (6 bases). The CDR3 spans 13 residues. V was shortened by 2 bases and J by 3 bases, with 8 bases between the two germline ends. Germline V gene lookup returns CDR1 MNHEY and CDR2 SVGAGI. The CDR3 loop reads CASSYGGNYEQYF. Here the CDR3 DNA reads TGTGCCAGCAGTTACGGGGGGAACTACGAGCAGTACTTC.

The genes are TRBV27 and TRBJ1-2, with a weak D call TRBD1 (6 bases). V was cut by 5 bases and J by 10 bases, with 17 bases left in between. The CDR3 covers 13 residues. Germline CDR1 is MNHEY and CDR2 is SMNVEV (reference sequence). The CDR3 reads CASSPDSWVPYTF. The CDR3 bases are TGTGCCAGCAGTCCGGACAGTTGGGTTCCCTACACCTTC.

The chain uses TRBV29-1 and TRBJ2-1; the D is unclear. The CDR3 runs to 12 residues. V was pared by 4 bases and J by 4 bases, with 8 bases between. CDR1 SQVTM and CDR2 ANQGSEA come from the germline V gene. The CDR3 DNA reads TGCAGCGTTGCACAGATTTACAATGAGCAGTTCTTC. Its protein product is CSVAQIYNEQFF.

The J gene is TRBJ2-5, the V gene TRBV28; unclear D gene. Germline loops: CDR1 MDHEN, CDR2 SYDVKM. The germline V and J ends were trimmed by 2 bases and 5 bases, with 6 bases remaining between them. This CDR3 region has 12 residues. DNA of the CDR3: TGTGCCAGCAGTTTACGTCGGGAGACCCAGTACTTC. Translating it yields CASSLRRETQYF.